This passage covers 13 T cell receptor beta chains from one sample sequenced in a study of blood T cell repertoires in COVID-19. Data came from immunoSEQ multiplex PCR; TCRdb stores just in-frame clones and leaves some out. This sample has about 250,000 clones, with about nine tenths found just once. The sample was PBMCs or T cells enriched from blood (not recorded which). Receptors were obtained from a woman in her fifties or sixties who had recovered from COVID-19.

V gene TRBV19 combines with J gene TRBJ1-5; 7 bases line up with TRBD1. The germline CDR1 and CDR2 sequences are LNHDA and SQIVND (reference sequence). This CDR3 spans 16 amino acids. J gave up 2 bases and V 8 bases, and 12 bases lay outside the gene matches. The DNA of the CDR3 is TGTGCCAGTCAGGAGAGGGGGCGGAGGGGCAATCAGCCCCAGCATTTT. This encodes CASQERGRRGNQPQHF.

On this clone itself: A read error may produce the germline difference seen at one junction end. The chain uses TRBV6-5 and TRBJ2-1, with TRBD2 matching 11 bases. The germline gives CDR1 MNHEY, CDR2 SVGAGI. CDR3 length: 14 residues. The chain's CDR3 is CASSTGTSGQGLLF. In nucleotides, the CDR3 is TGTGCCAGCAGTACCGGGACTAGCGGCCAAGGGTTGCTCTTC.

This clone was detected once. This rearrangement joins TRBV5-1 to TRBJ2-5, with D hard to call. The germline gives CDR1 SGHRS, CDR2 YFSETQ. The V gene lost 1 base and the J gene lost 1 base, with 8 bases spanning the gap. The CDR3 has 14 amino acids. The CDR3 DNA is TGCGCCAGCAGCTTGTCCAGTCCCCAAGAGACCCAGTACTTC. This codes for CASSLSSPQETQYF.

J is TRBJ2-2 and V is TRBV7-9; D gene uncertain. Trimming removed 8 bases from V and 0 bases from J, with 13 bases in between. Looked up from germline, CDR1 is SEHNR and CDR2 is FQNEAQ (reference sequence). This CDR3 comprises 15 residues. This chain's CDR3 is CASGPSGANTGELFF. The CDR3 DNA follows: TGTGCCAGCGGCCCGAGTGGAGCGAACACCGGGGAGCTGTTTTTT.

The rearrangement links TRBV7-3 to TRBJ1-1, with D unclear. This CDR3 comprises 12 residues. With 1 base removed from V and 6 bases from J, the gap between germline ends came to 6 bases. CDR1 is SGHTA and CDR2 is FQGTGA in the germline V gene. CDR3 coding DNA: TGTGCCAGCAGCTTAAACGGGGCTGAAGCTTTCTTT. Translated, it gives CASSLNGAEAFF. The full variable domain, with the rest looked up from reference TRBV7-3 and TRBJ1-1, is GAGVSQTPSNKVTEKGKYVELRCDPISGHTALYWYRQSLGQGPEFLIYFQGTGAADDSGLPNDRFFAVRPEGSVSTLKIQRTERGDSAVYLCASSLNGAEAFFGQGTRLTVV.

The rearrangement links TRBV18 to TRBJ2-3, with D possibly matching TRBD2 (6 bases). Germline V gene sequence: CDR1 KGHSH, CDR2 LQKENI. The CDR3 sequence is 16 residues long. The V and J ends lost 2 bases and 5 bases respectively, with 17 bases between them. As DNA, the CDR3 is TGTGCCAGCTCACCATCCCTTAGGGGAGGAGGAGATACGCAGTATTTT. The encoded protein is CASSPSLRGGGDTQYF.

V and J are TRBV7-2 and TRBJ2-5, with TRBD2 matching 7 bases. Germline loops: CDR1 SGHTA, CDR2 FQGNSA. Trimming at V came to 1 base and at J to 5 bases, leaving 10 bases not matched to a gene. The CDR3 totals 16 residues. The CDR3 loop is CASSLGMTSPGETQYF. CDR3 DNA sequence: TGTGCCAGCAGCTTAGGAATGACTAGCCCAGGGGAGACCCAGTACTTC.

CDR3 loop: CASSPRVRYEQYF. CDR3 DNA: TGTGCCAGCAGTCCGCGGGTTCGCTACGAGCAGTACTTC. This chain joins TRBV28 and TRBJ2-7; D might be TRBD2 (5 bases). This CDR3 is 13 amino acids long. Germline assignment: CDR1 MDHEN and CDR2 SYDVKM. The V gene lost 5 bases and the J gene lost 3 bases, with 11 bases spanning the gap.

The V call is TRBV14, the J call TRBJ2-1, with 11 bases that match TRBD1. The V segment lost 1 base and the J segment 7 bases; nucleotides outside the gene matches: 12. CDR1 and CDR2 from the germline V gene are SGHDN and FVKESK. CDR3 size: 18 residues. The CDR3 loop reads CASSQVAAVRDRGNEQFF. Written as DNA, the CDR3 is TGTGCCAGCAGCCAAGTTGCTGCTGTCCGGGACAGGGGGAATGAGCAGTTCTTC.

The chain uses TRBV7-9 and TRBJ1-1; D gene unclear. The germline V gene has CDR1 SEHNR and CDR2 FQNEAQ (reference sequence). Trimming cost V 2 bases and J 4 bases, with 8 bases left between them. The CDR3 has 13 residues. The CDR3 loop reads CASSLSFSTEAFF. In nucleotides, the CDR3 is TGTGCCAGCAGCTTAAGTTTCAGCACTGAAGCTTTCTTT.

The chain joins TRBV4-3 to TRBJ1-1; D gene unclear. CDR1 and CDR2 (germline): LGHNA, YSLEER. V dropped 4 bases and J dropped 0 bases, with 6 bases sitting between them. CDR3 length: 13 residues. CDR3 DNA: TGCGCCAGCAGCCGAGCAATGAACACTGAAGCTTTCTTT. It codes for CASSRAMNTEAFF.

V and J are TRBV27 and TRBJ2-1; 12 bases are shared with TRBD2. Trimming took 5 bases from V and 7 from J; bases not matched to a gene: 12. The germline V gene encodes CDR1 MNHEY and CDR2 SMNVEV (reference sequence). The CDR3 contains 17 residues. The CDR3 sequence: CASSAPRTSGRRNEQFF. The CDR3 DNA is TGTGCCAGCAGTGCACCGCGTACTAGCGGGAGGCGGAATGAGCAGTTCTTC.

The gene calls are TRBV24-1 and TRBJ2-3, with 7 nucleotides matching TRBD2. Looked up from germline, CDR1 is KGHDR and CDR2 is SFDVKD. With V trimmed by 5 bases and J by 5 bases, 12 bases remained unmatched. The CDR3 length is 16 residues. The DNA for the CDR3 is TGTGCCACCAGTGCCGTTGACGGGAGGCGGGGAGATACGCAGTATTTT. Its protein is CATSAVDGRRGDTQYF.